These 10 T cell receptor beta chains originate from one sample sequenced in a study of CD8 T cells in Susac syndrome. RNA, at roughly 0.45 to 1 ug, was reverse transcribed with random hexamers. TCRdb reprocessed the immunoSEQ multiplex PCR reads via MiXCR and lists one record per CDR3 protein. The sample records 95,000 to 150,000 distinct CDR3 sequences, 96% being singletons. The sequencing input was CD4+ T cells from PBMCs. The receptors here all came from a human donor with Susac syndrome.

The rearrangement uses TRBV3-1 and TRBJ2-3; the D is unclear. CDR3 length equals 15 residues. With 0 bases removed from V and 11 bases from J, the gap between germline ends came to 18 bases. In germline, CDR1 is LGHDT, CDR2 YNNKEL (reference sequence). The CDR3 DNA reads TGTGCCAGCAGCCAAGATCCCCGACGACTTCAGTGGCAGTATTTT. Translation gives CASSQDPRRLQWQYF.

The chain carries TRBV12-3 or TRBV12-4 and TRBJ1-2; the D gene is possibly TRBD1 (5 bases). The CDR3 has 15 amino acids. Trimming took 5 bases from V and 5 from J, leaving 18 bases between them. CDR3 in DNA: TGTGCCAGCAGTAACAATCGGGGGGATAGGTATGGCTACACCTTC. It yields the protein CASSNNRGDRYGYTF.

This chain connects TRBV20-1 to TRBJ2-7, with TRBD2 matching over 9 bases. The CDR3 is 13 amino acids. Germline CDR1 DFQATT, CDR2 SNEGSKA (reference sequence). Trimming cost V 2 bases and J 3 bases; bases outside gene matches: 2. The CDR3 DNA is TGCAGTGCTAGATTAGCGGGAGTCTACGAGCAGTACTTC. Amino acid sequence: CSARLAGVYEQYF.

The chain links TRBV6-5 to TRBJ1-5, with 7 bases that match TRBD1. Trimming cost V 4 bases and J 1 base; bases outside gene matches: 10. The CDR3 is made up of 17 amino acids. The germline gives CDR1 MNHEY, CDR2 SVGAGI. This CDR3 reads CASSSTGRGGSNQPQHF. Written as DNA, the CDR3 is TGTGCCAGCAGTTCGACAGGGCGCGGAGGAAGCAATCAGCCCCAGCATTTT.

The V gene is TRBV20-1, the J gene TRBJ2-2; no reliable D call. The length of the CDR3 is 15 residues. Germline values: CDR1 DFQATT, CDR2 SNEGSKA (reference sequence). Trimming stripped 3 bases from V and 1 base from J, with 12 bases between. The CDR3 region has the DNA TGCAGTGCTAGGGCCCCCGGAGTGAACACCGGGGAGCTGTTTTTT. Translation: CSARAPGVNTGELFF.

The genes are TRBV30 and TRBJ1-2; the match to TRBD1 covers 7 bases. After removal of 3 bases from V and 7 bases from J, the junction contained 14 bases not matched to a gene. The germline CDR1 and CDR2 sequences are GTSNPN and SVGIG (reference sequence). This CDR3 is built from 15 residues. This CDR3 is CAWRNQNRGSGGYTF. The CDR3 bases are TGTGCCTGGAGGAATCAAAACAGGGGTTCAGGTGGCTACACCTTC.

The CDR3 coding sequence is TGCAGTGCTAAATGGGGGCATGACAATCAGCCCCAGCATTTT. This sequence encodes CSAKWGHDNQPQHF. This chain connects TRBV20-1 to TRBJ1-5, with a weak D call TRBD1 (6 bases). V gave up 4 bases and J gave up 3 bases, with 13 bases separating them. The CDR3 has 14 residues. CDR1 and CDR2 from the germline V gene are DFQATT and SNEGSKA (reference sequence).

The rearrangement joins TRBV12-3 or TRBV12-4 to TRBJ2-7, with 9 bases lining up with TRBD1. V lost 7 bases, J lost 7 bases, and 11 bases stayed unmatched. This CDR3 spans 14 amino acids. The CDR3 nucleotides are TGTGCCAGCACCAAGGGACAGGGTATAGGGGAGCAGTACTTC. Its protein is CASTKGQGIGEQYF.

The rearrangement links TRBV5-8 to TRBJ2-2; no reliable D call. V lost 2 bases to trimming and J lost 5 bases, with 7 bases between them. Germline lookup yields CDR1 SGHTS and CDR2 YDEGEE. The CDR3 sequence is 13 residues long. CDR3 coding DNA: TGTGCCAGCAGCTTTACTTGGACCGGGGAGCTGTTTTTT. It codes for CASSFTWTGELFF.

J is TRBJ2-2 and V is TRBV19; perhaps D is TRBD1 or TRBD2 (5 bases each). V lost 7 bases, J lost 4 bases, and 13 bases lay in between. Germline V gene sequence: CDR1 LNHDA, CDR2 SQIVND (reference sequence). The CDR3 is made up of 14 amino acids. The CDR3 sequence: CASKGTWGTGELFF. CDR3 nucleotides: TGTGCCAGTAAAGGGACGTGGGGCACCGGGGAGCTGTTTTTT.